A selection of T cell receptor beta chains follows, all from one sample in a study of human T cells and chemical hapten exposure. TCRdb independently ran MiXCR on the RACE reads; one entry per CDR3 protein. The table has roughly 71,000 distinct CDR3 sequences, around 10% seen once; the top ten hold approximately 1.5%. The sequences come from whole blood, collected in connection with sensitization to the hapten diphenylcyclopropenone (DPC). Receptors originate from a woman between 50 and 59 years old with alopecia areata. Some clones in this sample may be carry-over from other donors' samples. Both conserved end residues are part of each CDR3. Size values are once, few and many counts, or a class for expanded clones, and some rows have none.

CSVLRDYEQYF TRBV29-1 NA TRBJ2-7
CASSRDRGDTQYF TRBV28 NA TRBJ2-3
CASSQALDRAYEQYF TRBV4-1 many TRBJ2-7
CASGQISYNEQFF TRBV12-3/TRBV12-4 few TRBJ2-1
CASRSQGNTEAFF TRBV12-3/TRBV12-4 many TRBJ1-1
CASSSGLRVDTQYF TRBV11-2 few TRBJ2-3
CASSPSRGGAWNEQFF TRBV2 many TRBJ2-1
CASSLTRGREKLFF TRBV7-2 many TRBJ1-4
CASSYGAPGQFSTGANVLTF TRBV28 few TRBJ2-6
CARANQPQHF TRBV6-4 NA TRBJ1-5
CASSPRTDSPLHF TRBV14 many TRBJ1-6
CATKASVMDEQFF TRBV24-1 NA TRBJ2-1
CASSVLGKEKLFF TRBV2 many TRBJ1-4
CASRRGATNEKLFF TRBV6-5 many TRBJ1-4
CASSPQTSGRTDTQYF TRBV18 many TRBJ2-3
CASRPGQGYEQYF TRBV6-6 medium-sized TRBJ2-7
CASSFWGTEAFF TRBV11-2 many TRBJ1-1
CASSTEAGNTIYF TRBV18 many TRBJ1-3
CASSFSSRGRSDTQYF TRBV7-2 many TRBJ2-3
CSARTLQGAPGTGELFF TRBV20-1 NA TRBJ2-2
CASSQGYDYGYTF TRBV6-6 many TRBJ1-2
CASRLYNEQFF TRBV6-2/TRBV6-3 many TRBJ2-1
CASYLVGERQYF TRBV6-2/TRBV6-3 NA TRBJ2-3
CASSQEGQAFF TRBV4-1 few TRBJ1-1
CASSLMGRTIYF TRBV28 many TRBJ1-3
CASSFGRGLRTEAFF TRBV7-2 many TRBJ1-1
CASSSSRVPGEQYF TRBV7-8 NA TRBJ2-7
CASSILQGTEAFF TRBV7-9 NA TRBJ1-1
CASSLGSGSPYEQYF TRBV7-2 few TRBJ2-7
CASSFFGGGTPDTQYF TRBV12-3/TRBV12-4 NA TRBJ2-3
CSARRLNTEAFF TRBV29-1 medium-sized TRBJ1-1
CASSFYLLGGSRNYGYTF TRBV5-4 NA TRBJ1-2
CASAMVSYEQYF TRBV23-1 few TRBJ2-7
CASGLQGAAGELFF TRBV11-2 many TRBJ2-2
CASGTFEGLNTEAFF TRBV10-2 many TRBJ1-1
CASSPSRETGELFF TRBV18 few TRBJ2-2
CSVGGDRAFF TRBV29-1 few TRBJ1-1
CASSLTGHRNTEAFF TRBV12-3/TRBV12-4 many TRBJ1-1
CASSQSSGQGQPQHF TRBV3-1 many TRBJ1-5
CATSRGTGASSPLHF TRBV15 few TRBJ1-6
CSTGVNTEAFF TRBV29-1 NA TRBJ1-1
CASSLGGGGITDTQYF TRBV7-2 few TRBJ2-3